What follows are 11 T cell receptor beta chains derived from one specimen sequenced in a study of PD-1 blockade in classical Hodgkin lymphoma. All patients experienced relapse after autologous stem cell transplantation, and brentuximab vedotin exposure was variable. Some clones are missing from TCRdb's copy, which holds only in-frame ones; the method was immunoSEQ multiplex PCR. The sample shows 30,000 to 40,000 clones, 76% of them seen only once. Sequenced material: peripheral blood mononuclear cells (PBMCs), taken before the second cycle of nivolumab. All receptors derive from a human donor with classical Hodgkin lymphoma.

The rearrangement uses TRBV7-2 and TRBJ1-6, with D possibly matching TRBD1 (5 bases). V lost 5 bases, J lost 5 bases, and 13 bases lay in between. The CDR3 totals 15 residues. From germline, CDR1 is SGHTA and CDR2 FQGNSA. Here the CDR3 DNA reads TGTGCCAGCAGCCTCGGGACCTTGAATAATTCACCCCTCCACTTT. Protein product: CASSLGTLNNSPLHF.

The genes are TRBV7-2 and TRBJ2-1; 12 bases fit TRBD2. The trim removed 5 bases at V and 8 bases at J, leaving 7 bases unmatched. Per the germline V gene, CDR1 is SGHTA and CDR2 is FQGNSA. CDR3 size: 15 residues. CDR3 DNA sequence: TGTGCCAGCAGCCTCTCTAGCGGGGGGGCGGATGAGCAGTTCTTC. Protein sequence: CASSLSSGGADEQFF.

The chain combines TRBV7-8 with TRBJ1-4; no definite D call. V gave up 3 bases and J gave up 6 bases, with 8 bases separating them. CDR3 length equals 13 residues. Germline CDR1 is SGHVS and CDR2 is FQNEAQ. In DNA, the CDR3 is TGTGCCAGCAGCTTCCACCTAGATGAAAAACTGTTTTTT. This encodes CASSFHLDEKLFF.

The table lists this clone with a count of one. V gene TRBV2 combines with J gene TRBJ2-7, with D possibly TRBD1 on 5 matching bases. Trimming cost V 10 bases and J 6 bases, with 19 bases left between them. CDR1 and CDR2 (germline): SNHLY, FYNNEI. This CDR3 spans 13 amino acids. The chain's CDR3 is CANIGAGLVEQYF. CDR3 DNA sequence: TGTGCCAACATAGGGGCAGGGTTGGTCGAGCAGTACTTC. The entire variable domain, with the rest obtained from reference TRBV2 and TRBJ2-7, is as follows: EPEVTQTPSHQVTQMGQEVILRCVPISNHLYFYWYRQILGQKVEFLVSFYNNEISEKSEIFDDQFSVERPDGSNFTLKIRSTKLEDSAMYFCANIGAGLVEQYFGPGTRLTVT.

This clone was recorded many times. The V gene is TRBV6-5, the J gene TRBJ1-3; 7 nucleotides line up with TRBD1. This CDR3 comprises 14 residues. Germline loops: CDR1 MNHEY, CDR2 SVGAGI. V trimming: 10 bases; J trimming: 1 base; junction bases outside the gene matches: 7. CDR3 nucleotides: TGTGCCACCTCTCGACAGGGTTCTGGAAACACCATATATTTT. Amino acids: CATSRQGSGNTIYF.

This clone was picked up many times. The V gene is TRBV7-8, the J gene TRBJ1-5, with 9 bases lining up with TRBD1. The CDR3 extends over 13 amino acids. Germline CDR1 and CDR2: SGHVS and FQNEAQ. Trimming removed 5 bases from V and 15 bases from J; junction bases left unmatched: 11. This chain's CDR3 is CASSVIPGQGWHF. CDR3 DNA: TGTGCCAGCAGCGTGATCCCGGGACAGGGCTGGCATTTT.

The genes are TRBV10-3 and TRBJ1-1; TRBD1 is a possible D gene (5 bases). CDR1 ENHRY and CDR2 SYGVKD come from the germline V gene. Trimming shortened V by 11 bases and J by 1 base, and 23 bases separated the two germline ends. The CDR3 contains 16 residues. The CDR3: CAPSALLGEANTEAFF. The CDR3 bases are TGTGCCCCTTCGGCGCTCTTGGGGGAGGCGAACACTGAAGCTTTCTTT.

The V call is TRBV5-1, the J call TRBJ2-2; 7 nucleotides agree with TRBD1. Per the germline V gene, CDR1 is SGHRS and CDR2 is YFSETQ. CDR3 size: 15 residues. J lost 7 bases, V lost 3 bases, and 9 bases had no gene match. CDR3 sequence reads: CASSYGQGVIGELFF. As DNA, the CDR3 is TGCGCCAGCAGCTACGGCCAGGGGGTGATCGGGGAGCTGTTTTTT.

Remarks on this clone: The identical CDR3 is also encoded by other nucleotide sequences in the sample. The rearrangement uses TRBV19 and TRBJ1-5, with D hard to call. The V end was cut by 8 bases, the J end by 1 base, with 12 bases between. The CDR3 runs 14 residues. Looked up from germline, CDR1 is LNHDA and CDR2 is SQIVND (reference sequence). The CDR3 loop is CASRKVGSNQPQHF. The CDR3 region has the DNA TGTGCCAGTCGTAAGGTAGGGAGCAATCAGCCCCAGCATTTT.

J is TRBJ2-1 and V is TRBV29-1, with TRBD1 matching 7 bases. CDR3 size: 12 residues. The germline CDR1 and CDR2 sequences are SQVTM and ANQGSEA. J gave up 6 bases and V 6 bases, and 5 bases lay outside the gene matches. The CDR3 reads CSVPAGGNEQFF. The CDR3 DNA reads as TGCAGCGTGCCTGCAGGGGGCAATGAGCAGTTCTTC.

The V call is TRBV23-1, the J call TRBJ1-1; 10 positions match TRBD1. TRBV23-1 falls under the ORF class, with uncertain function. The CDR3 is made up of 16 amino acids. Unmatched junction bases numbered 8, after V lost 3 bases and J lost 4 bases. The chain's CDR3 is CASSQPWGQGFTEAFF. The CDR3 DNA sequence: TGCGCCAGCAGTCAGCCGTGGGGACAGGGGTTCACTGAAGCTTTCTTT.